This TCR beta chain was documented in a study of regulatory T cells. The CDR3 length is 12 residues. The germline CDR1 and CDR2 sequences are GTSNPN and SVGIG (reference sequence). The V gene lost 5 bases and the J gene lost 6 bases, with 13 bases spanning the gap. Every patient with CD3G deficiency had evidence of autoimmunity. CD4+ T cells were divided by sorting: CD25-high CD127-low Tregs, CD25-low CD127-high conventional cells. Points on this clone: Antigen unknown.

The PCR used 52 TRBV and 13 TRBJ primers. Using immunoSEQ multiplex PCR, the repertoire was profiled, and TCRdb retains in-frame clones only, with some absent. The sample holds about 35,000 clones, about 89% seen once. Findings of the study overall: In CD3G-deficient patients, conventional CD4+ T cells were enriched for hydrophobic CDR3 residues at positions 6 and 7.

The chain links TRBV30 to TRBJ1-2; a weak D match, TRBD1 (5 bases). Sequenced sample: conventional CD4+ T cells sorted from blood. This clonotype originated in a person under 35 with CD3G deficiency. The CDR3 loop is CAWDRGTHGYTF. The CDR3 DNA sequence: TGTGCCTGGGACCGGGGGACTCATGGCTACACCTTC.